The rows below give T cell receptor beta chains drawn from one sample of a study of cytomegalovirus exposure and HLA in healthy donors. The repertoire was sequenced with immunoSEQ multiplex PCR; TCRdb's copy has only in-frame clones and lacks some. The repertoire holds 150,000 to 200,000 clones, with approximately 81% as singletons. Sequences were obtained from PBMCs. The receptors originated from a man in his thirties or forties in good health and CMV-seropositive. The CDR3 runs from the conserved cysteine through the conserved F or W. D genes are given only for firm matches. Clone size is shown for a subset of rows, as once, few, many or a class of expanded clone.

d_gene,j_gene,v_gene,abundance,CDR3nt,CDR3aa
.,TRBJ1-6,TRBV2,few,TGTGCCAGCAGTGTGGAGGAAAATTCACCCCTCCACTTT,CASSVEENSPLHF
TRBD1,TRBJ1-4,TRBV27,.,TGTGCCAGCAGTTTAATAGGACAGGGTAATGAAAAACTGTTTTTT,CASSLIGQGNEKLFF
.,TRBJ2-1,TRBV7-9,.,TGTGCCAGCAGCTTTGGCACCTCCTACAATGAGCAGTTCTTC,CASSFGTSYNEQFF
.,TRBJ1-3,TRBV9,.,TGTGCCAGCAGCGTAGACGGGGAGGACTGGGACACCATATATTTT,CASSVDGEDWDTIYF
TRBD1,TRBJ2-7,TRBV27,.,TGTGCCAGCAAACCCGGACAGGGGGCCCACGAGCAGTACTTC,CASKPGQGAHEQYF
TRBD1,TRBJ2-3,TRBV28,.,TGTGCCAGCAGTTTTGGACAGGGCGTAGATACGCAGTATTTT,CASSFGQGVDTQYF
.,TRBJ2-7,TRBV14,.,TGTGCCAGCGGCCGAGCCTACGAGCAGTACTTC,CASGRAYEQYF
.,TRBJ2-7,TRBV6-5,.,TGTGCCAGCAGTTCTGTTTTTGGGCAGGTCTCCTACGAGCAGTACTTC,CASSSVFGQVSYEQYF
.,TRBJ1-3,TRBV11-2,.,TGTGCCAGCAGCTCGACAGGTCCTGGAGACACCATATATTTT,CASSSTGPGDTIYF
.,TRBJ2-2,TRBV4-3,.,TGCGCCAGCAGCCAAGAAGCGGTTATGGGGACCGGGGAGCTGTTTTTT,CASSQEAVMGTGELFF
.,TRBJ2-7,TRBV5-1,.,TGCGCCAGCAGCTTTCCCCGTGAGGGCTTCGAAGAGCAGTACTTC,CASSFPREGFEEQYF
TRBD2,TRBJ2-3,TRBV11-2,.,TGTGCCAGCAGCTTAACTAGCGGGGGCGTAACAGATACGCAGTATTTT,CASSLTSGGVTDTQYF
.,TRBJ1-5,TRBV7-9,.,TGTGCCAGCAGCTTAGCACCGGGGGCCCAGCATTTT,CASSLAPGAQHF
.,TRBJ2-7,TRBV30,.,TGTGCCTGGAGTGTAAAAGGCCGGGGGAGCGAGCAGTACTTC,CAWSVKGRGSEQYF
TRBD2,TRBJ2-7,TRBV28,.,TGTGCCAGCAGTTTCCCCCTCACACTAGCGGGTGAGAACGAGCAGTACTTC,CASSFPLTLAGENEQYF
TRBD1,TRBJ2-1,TRBV6-5,.,TGTGCCAGCAGTTACTCCGGGACAGGGATCAATGAGCAGTTCTTC,CASSYSGTGINEQFF
TRBD1,TRBJ2-1,TRBV7-2,once,TGTGCCAGCAGCTTACGACAGGGCAATGAGCAGTTCTTC,CASSLRQGNEQFF
.,TRBJ2-7,TRBV10-3,.,TGTGCCATCAGTGAAGGGGTAGTGAATTCCGCCTTC,CAISEGVVNSAF
TRBD1,TRBJ2-6,TRBV7-8,.,TGTGCCAGCAGCTTAGGACAGGGGGCAAAAGGGGCCAACGTCCTGACTTTC,CASSLGQGAKGANVLTF
.,TRBJ1-1,TRBV6-1,.,TGTGCCAGCACCTCGGCTGGGGCGGACACTGAAGCTTTCTTT,CASTSAGADTEAFF
TRBD1,TRBJ1-6,TRBV11-2,.,TGTGCCAGCAGCTTAGAAGTCGGAGACAGGGGCAGGTCACCCCTCCACTTT,CASSLEVGDRGRSPLHF
TRBD1,TRBJ2-7,TRBV28,.,TGTGCCAGCAGTTCCGGACAGGGCTACGAGCAGTACTTC,CASSSGQGYEQYF
.,TRBJ1-1,TRBV7-8,.,TGTGCCAGCAGCTTACCTTCGACAGCTGATCGATTGGCTTTCTTT,CASSLPSTADRLAFF
TRBD1,TRBJ1-2,TRBV18,.,TGTGCCAGCTCCCCGGGACAGGGGTTGGAGGGCTACACCTTC,CASSPGQGLEGYTF
TRBD2,TRBJ2-3,TRBV4-1,once,TGCGCCAGCAGCCAACCCGGACTAGCGGGGATATCAGATACGCAGTATTTT,CASSQPGLAGISDTQYF
.,TRBJ2-7,TRBV29-1,.,TGCAGCGTTTTGACTGTCTCCTACGAGCAGTACTTC,CSVLTVSYEQYF
TRBD1,TRBJ2-7,TRBV11-2,.,TGTGCCAGCAGCTCCGGGACAGGGACAGGGAACGAGCAGTACTTC,CASSSGTGTGNEQYF
TRBD2,TRBJ2-1,TRBV10-2,.,TGCGCCAGCAGTCGGGGGACTAGCGGGGGCAATGAGCAGTTCTTC,CASSRGTSGGNEQFF
.,TRBJ1-6,TRBV15,.,TGTGCCACCAGCCTCTCCCCGGGTTCACCCCTCCACTTT,CATSLSPGSPLHF
TRBD1,TRBJ1-2,TRBV5-4,.,TGTGCCAGCAACCAAATACAGGGGGCTGGTGGCTACACCTTC,CASNQIQGAGGYTF
.,TRBJ2-7,TRBV30,.,TGTGCCTGGAGTGTTGCAGGTTTCGACGAGCAGTACTTC,CAWSVAGFDEQYF
TRBD1,TRBJ1-2,TRBV5-4,.,TGTGCCAGCAGCTTGGCTACAGGGGGCGCCGTCTATGGCTACACCTTC,CASSLATGGAVYGYTF
.,TRBJ1-2,TRBV6-6,.,TGTGCCAGCAGTTACCCCCGGGGGACCTATGGCTACACCTTC,CASSYPRGTYGYTF
.,TRBJ2-5,TRBV2,.,TGTGCCAGCAGTGAACAGCAAGAGACCCAGTACTTC,CASSEQQETQYF
.,TRBJ1-1,TRBV4-1,.,TGCGCCAGCAGCCAAGATGGAAATCGGGGGACTGAAGCTTTCTTT,CASSQDGNRGTEAFF